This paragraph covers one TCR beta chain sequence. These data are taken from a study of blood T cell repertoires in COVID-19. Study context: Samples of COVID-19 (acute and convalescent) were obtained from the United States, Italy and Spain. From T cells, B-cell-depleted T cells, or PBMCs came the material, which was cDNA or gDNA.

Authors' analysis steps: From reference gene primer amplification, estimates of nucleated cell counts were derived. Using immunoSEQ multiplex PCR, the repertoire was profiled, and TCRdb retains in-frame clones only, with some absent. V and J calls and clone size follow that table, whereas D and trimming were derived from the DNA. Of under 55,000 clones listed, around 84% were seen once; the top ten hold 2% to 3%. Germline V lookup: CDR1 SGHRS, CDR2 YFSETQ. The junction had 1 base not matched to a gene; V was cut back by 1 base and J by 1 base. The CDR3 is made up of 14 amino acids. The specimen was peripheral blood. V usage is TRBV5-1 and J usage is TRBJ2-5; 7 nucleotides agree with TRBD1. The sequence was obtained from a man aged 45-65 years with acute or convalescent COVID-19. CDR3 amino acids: CASSLSGGQETQYF. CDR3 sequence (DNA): TGCGCCAGCAGCTTGTCAGGGGGCCAAGAGACCCAGTACTTC.